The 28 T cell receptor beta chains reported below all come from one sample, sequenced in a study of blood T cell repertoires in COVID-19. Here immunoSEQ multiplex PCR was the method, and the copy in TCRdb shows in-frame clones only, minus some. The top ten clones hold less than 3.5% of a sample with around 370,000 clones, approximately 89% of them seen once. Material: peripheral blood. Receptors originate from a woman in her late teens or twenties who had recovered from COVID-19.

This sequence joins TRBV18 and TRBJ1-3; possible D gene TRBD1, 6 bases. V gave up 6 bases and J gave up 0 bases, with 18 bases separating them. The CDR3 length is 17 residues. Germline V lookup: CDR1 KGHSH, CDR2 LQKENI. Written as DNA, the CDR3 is TGTGCCAGCTCCGTAGACGCAGGGGCCAACTCTGGAAACACCATATATTTT. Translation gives CASSVDAGANSGNTIYF.

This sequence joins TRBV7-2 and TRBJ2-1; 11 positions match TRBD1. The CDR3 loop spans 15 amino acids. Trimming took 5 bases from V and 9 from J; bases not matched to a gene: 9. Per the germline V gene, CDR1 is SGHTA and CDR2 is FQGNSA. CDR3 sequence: CASSVERTGGTEQFF. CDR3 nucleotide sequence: TGTGCCAGCAGCGTCGAGCGGACAGGGGGCACTGAGCAGTTCTTC.

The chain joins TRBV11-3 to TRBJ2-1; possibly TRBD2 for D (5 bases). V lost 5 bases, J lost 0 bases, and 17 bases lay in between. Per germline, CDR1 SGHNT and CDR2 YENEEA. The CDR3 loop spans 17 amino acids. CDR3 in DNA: TGTGCCAGCAGCCATAGGAGACTAACATCCTCCTACAATGAGCAGTTCTTC. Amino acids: CASSHRRLTSSYNEQFF. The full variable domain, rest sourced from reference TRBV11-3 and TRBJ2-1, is EAGVVQSPRYKIIEKKQPVAFWCNPISGHNTLYWYLQNLGQGPELLIRYENEEAVDDSQLPKDRFSAERLKGVDSTLKIQPAELGDSAVYLCASSHRRLTSSYNEQFFGPGTRLTVL.

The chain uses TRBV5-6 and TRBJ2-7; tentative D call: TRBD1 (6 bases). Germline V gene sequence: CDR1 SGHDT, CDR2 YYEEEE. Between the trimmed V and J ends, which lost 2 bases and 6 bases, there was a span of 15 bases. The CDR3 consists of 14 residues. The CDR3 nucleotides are TGTGCCAGCAGCTTTAGGGGGATAGAGGGCGAGCAGTACGTC. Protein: CASSFRGIEGEQYV.

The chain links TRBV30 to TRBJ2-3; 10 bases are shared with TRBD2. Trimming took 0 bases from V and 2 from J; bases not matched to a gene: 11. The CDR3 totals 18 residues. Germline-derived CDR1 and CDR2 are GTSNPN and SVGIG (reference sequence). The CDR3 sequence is CAWSVLMSGRASTDTQYF. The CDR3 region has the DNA TGTGCCTGGAGTGTCTTAATGAGCGGGAGGGCCTCCACAGATACGCAGTATTTT.

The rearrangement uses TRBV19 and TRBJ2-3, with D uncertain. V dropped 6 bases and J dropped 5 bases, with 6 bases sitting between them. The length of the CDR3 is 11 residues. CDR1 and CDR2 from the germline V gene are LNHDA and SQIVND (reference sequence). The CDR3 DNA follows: TGTGCCAGTAGCGAGGTAGATACGCAGTATTTT. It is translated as CASSEVDTQYF.

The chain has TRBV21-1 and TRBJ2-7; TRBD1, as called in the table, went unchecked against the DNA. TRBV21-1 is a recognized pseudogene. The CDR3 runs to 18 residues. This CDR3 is CASTQKRTGLLPVNEQYV. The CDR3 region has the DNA TGTGCCAGCACCCAAAAGAGGACAGGCCTTCTCCCCGTCAACGAGCAGTACGTC.

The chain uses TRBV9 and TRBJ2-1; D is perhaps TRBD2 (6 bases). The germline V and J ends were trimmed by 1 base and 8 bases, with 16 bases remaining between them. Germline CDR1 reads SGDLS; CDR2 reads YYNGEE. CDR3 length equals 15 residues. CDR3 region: CASSVRAGRSDEQFF. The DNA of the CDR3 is TGTGCCAGCAGCGTAAGGGCGGGACGGAGCGATGAGCAGTTCTTC.

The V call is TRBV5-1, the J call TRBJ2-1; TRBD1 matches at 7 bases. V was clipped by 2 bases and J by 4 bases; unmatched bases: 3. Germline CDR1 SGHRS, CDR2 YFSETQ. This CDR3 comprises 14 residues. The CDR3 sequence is CASSFQGVYNEQFF. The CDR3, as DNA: TGCGCCAGCAGCTTCCAGGGGGTTTACAATGAGCAGTTCTTC.

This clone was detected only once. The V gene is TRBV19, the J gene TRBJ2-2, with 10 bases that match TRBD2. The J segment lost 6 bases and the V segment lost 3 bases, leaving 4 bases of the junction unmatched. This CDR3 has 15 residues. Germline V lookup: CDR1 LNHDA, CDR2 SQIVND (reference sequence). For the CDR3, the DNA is TGTGCCAGTAGTATGGCTAGCGGGGGAGCCGGGGAGCTGTTTTTT. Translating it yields CASSMASGGAGELFF.

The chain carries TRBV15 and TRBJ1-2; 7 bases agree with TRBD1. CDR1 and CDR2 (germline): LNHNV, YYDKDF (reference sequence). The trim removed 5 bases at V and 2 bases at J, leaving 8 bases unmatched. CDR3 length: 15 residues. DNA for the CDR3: TGTGCCACCAGCTCCCTCGGACAGGAGAACTATGGCTACACCTTC. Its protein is CATSSLGQENYGYTF.

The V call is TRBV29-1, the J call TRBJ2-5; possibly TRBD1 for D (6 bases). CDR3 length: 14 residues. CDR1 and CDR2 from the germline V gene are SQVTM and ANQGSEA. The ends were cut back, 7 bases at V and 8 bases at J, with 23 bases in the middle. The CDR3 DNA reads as TGCAGCGCCGCGAGCGAGGGGACACCCCGTACCCAGTACTTC. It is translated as CSAASEGTPRTQYF. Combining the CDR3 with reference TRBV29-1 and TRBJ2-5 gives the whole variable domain SAVISQKPSRDICQRGTSLTIQCQVDSQVTMMFWYRQQPGQSLTLIATANQGSEATYESGFVIDKFPISRPNLTFSTLTVSNMSPEDSSIYLCSAASEGTPRTQYFGPGTRLLVL.

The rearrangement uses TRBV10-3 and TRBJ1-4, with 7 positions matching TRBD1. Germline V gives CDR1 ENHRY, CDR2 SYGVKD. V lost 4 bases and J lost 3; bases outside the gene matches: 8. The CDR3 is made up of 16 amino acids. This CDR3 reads CAISVTGTRANEKLFF. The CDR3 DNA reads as TGTGCCATCAGTGTGACAGGGACGAGAGCTAATGAAAAACTGTTTTTT.

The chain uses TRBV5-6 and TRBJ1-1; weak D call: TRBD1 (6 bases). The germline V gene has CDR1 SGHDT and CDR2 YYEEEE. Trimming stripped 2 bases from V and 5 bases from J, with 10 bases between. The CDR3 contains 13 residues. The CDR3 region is CASSLQGYTEAFF. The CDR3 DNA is TGTGCCAGCAGCTTACAGGGATATACTGAAGCTTTCTTT.

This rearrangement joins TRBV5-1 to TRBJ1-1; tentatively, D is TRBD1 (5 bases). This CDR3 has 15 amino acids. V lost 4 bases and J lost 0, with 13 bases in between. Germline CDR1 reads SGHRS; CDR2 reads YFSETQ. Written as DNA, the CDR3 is TGCGCCAGCAGCCCCCGGGGGGGGATGAACACTGAAGCTTTCTTT. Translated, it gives CASSPRGGMNTEAFF.

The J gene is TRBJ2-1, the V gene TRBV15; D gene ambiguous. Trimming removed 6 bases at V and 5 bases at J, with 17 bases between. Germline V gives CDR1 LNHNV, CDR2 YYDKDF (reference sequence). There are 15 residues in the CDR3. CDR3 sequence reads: CATSSPHPRDNEQFF. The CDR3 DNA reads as TGTGCCACCAGTTCACCCCATCCTCGGGACAATGAGCAGTTCTTC.

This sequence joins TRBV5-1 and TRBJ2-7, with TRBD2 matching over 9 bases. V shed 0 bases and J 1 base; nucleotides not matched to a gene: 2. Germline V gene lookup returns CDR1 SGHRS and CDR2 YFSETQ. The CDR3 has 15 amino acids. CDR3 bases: TGCGCCAGCAGCTTGGCTAGCGGGATATCCTACGAGCAGTACGTC. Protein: CASSLASGISYEQYV.

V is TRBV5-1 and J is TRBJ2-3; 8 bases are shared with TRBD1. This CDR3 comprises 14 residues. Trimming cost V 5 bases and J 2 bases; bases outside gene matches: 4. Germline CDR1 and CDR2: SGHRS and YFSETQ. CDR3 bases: TGCGCCAGCAGTGAGGACAGGGCCACAGATACGCAGTATTTT. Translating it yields CASSEDRATDTQYF.

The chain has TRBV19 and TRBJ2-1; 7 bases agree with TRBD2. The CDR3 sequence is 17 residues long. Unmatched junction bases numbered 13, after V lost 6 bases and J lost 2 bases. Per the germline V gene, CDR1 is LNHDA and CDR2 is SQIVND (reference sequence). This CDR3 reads CASRASGPSTTYNEQFF. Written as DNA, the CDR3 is TGTGCCAGTAGGGCTAGCGGACCCTCTACGACCTACAATGAGCAGTTCTTC.

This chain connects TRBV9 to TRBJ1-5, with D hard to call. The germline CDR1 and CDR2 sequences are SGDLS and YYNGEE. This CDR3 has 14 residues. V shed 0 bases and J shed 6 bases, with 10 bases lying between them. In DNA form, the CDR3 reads TGTGCCAGCAGCGTAGGACCCAGCGGTCAGCCCCAGCATTTT. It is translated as CASSVGPSGQPQHF.

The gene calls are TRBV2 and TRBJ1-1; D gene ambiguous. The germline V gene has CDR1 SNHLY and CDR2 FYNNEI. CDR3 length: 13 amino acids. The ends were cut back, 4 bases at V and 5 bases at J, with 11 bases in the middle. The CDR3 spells CASSVGLRTEAFF. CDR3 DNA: TGTGCCAGCAGTGTTGGGTTGCGGACTGAAGCTTTCTTT.

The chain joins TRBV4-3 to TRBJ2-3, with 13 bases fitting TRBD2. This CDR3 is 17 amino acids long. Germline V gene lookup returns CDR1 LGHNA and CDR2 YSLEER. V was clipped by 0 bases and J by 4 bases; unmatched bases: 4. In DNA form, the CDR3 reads TGCGCCAGCAGCCAAGATATCGGACTAGCGGGAGCAGATACGCAGTATTTT. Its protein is CASSQDIGLAGADTQYF.

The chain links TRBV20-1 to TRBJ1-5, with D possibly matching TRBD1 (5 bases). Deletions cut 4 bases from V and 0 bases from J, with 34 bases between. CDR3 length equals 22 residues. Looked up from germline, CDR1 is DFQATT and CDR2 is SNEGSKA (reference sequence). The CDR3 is CSAIDQESYRDAGIYSNQPQHF. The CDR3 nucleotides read TGCAGTGCTATTGATCAGGAAAGTTACCGGGACGCGGGAATTTATAGCAATCAGCCCCAGCATTTT.

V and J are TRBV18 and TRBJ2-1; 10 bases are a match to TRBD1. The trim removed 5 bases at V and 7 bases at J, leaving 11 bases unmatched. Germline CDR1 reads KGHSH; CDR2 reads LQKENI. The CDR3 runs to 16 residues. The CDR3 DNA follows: TGTGCCAGCTCAGGACTTAGCCGACAGGGGGCGAATGAGCAGTTCTTC. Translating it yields CASSGLSRQGANEQFF.

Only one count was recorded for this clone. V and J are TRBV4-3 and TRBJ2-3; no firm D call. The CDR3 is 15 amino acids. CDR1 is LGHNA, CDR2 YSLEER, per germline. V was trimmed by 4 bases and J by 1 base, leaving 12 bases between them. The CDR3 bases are TGCGCCAGCAGCCCCAACTACATTCGCACAGATACGCAGTATTTT. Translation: CASSPNYIRTDTQYF.

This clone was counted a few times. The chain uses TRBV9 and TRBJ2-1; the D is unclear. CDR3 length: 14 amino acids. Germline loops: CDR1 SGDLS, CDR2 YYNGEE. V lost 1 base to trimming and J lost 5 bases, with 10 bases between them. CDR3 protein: CASSVQRANNEQFF. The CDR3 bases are TGTGCCAGCAGCGTACAGCGAGCGAACAATGAGCAGTTCTTC.

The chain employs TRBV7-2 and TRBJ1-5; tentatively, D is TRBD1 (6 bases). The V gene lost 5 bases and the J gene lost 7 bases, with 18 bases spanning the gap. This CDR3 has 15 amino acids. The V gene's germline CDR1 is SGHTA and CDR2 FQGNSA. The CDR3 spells CASSPQGRGWQPQHF. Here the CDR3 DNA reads TGTGCCAGCAGCCCTCAGGGGAGAGGATGGCAGCCCCAGCATTTT.

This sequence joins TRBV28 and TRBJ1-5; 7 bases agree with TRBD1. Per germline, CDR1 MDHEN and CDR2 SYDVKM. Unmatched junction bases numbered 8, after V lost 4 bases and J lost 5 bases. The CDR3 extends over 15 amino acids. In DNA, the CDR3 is TGTGCCAGCAGTTCCAGGGGGATAAAAGATCAGCCCCAGCATTTT. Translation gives CASSSRGIKDQPQHF.